A single sample gave rise to the 32 T cell receptor beta chains below, sequenced in a study of Ad26.COV2.S vaccination and SARS-CoV-2 variants. Measured with immunoSEQ multiplex PCR; TCRdb has only the in-frame clones, and not every one. The table includes 300,000 to 400,000 clones, 85% to 90% detected once. The treatment is: roughly 19 received Ad26.COV2.S at low or high dose, single or two shots; about five received placebo; per-sample allocation not given. Vaccine and placebo recipients were sampled on day 63 after the first injection. The sequencing here drew on peripheral blood, taken in a trial of Ad26.COV2.S vaccine versus placebo. All receptors come from a person between 18 and 59 years old who received the Ad26.COV2.S COVID-19 vaccine or a placebo.

In its sample, this clone was seen a few times. The V gene is TRBV4-1, the J gene TRBJ1-2; perhaps TRBD1 as D (5 bases). The CDR3 totals 17 residues. V lost 0 bases and J 6 bases, leaving 20 bases between the germline ends. The germline V gene has CDR1 MGHRA and CDR2 YSYEKL. CDR3 region: CASSQDGAAHGGNGYTF. The DNA for the CDR3 is TGCGCCAGCAGCCAAGATGGGGCAGCCCACGGAGGAAATGGCTACACCTTC.

The chain has TRBV3-1 (or the pseudogene TRBV3-2) and TRBJ2-1; the D gene could be TRBD1 or TRBD2 (5 bases each). V was clipped by 4 bases and J by 7 bases, with 14 bases between them. The CDR3 extends over 14 amino acids. Germline V gene sequence: CDR1 LGHDT, CDR2 YNNKEL (reference sequence). The CDR3 is CASSRPPEGNEQFF. Written as DNA, the CDR3 is TGTGCCAGCAGCCGACCCCCCGAGGGGAATGAGCAGTTCTTC.

V and J are TRBV11-3 and TRBJ1-2; 7 positions match TRBD1. CDR3 length equals 14 residues. J gave up 2 bases and V 5 bases, and 5 bases lay outside the gene matches. Per the germline V gene, CDR1 is SGHNT and CDR2 is YENEEA. CDR3 in amino acids: CASSQGQPNYGYTF. CDR3 sequence (DNA): TGTGCCAGCAGCCAGGGACAGCCCAACTATGGCTACACCTTC. Full variable domain (missing parts from reference TRBV11-3 and TRBJ1-2): EAGVVQSPRYKIIEKKQPVAFWCNPISGHNTLYWYLQNLGQGPELLIRYENEEAVDDSQLPKDRFSAERLKGVDSTLKIQPAELGDSAVYLCASSQGQPNYGYTFGSGTRLTVV.

The chain carries TRBV7-9 and TRBJ1-1; possibly TRBD1 for D (6 bases). V lost 2 bases, J lost 5 bases, and 9 bases lay in between. The germline gives CDR1 SEHNR, CDR2 FQNEAQ (reference sequence). This CDR3 is 13 amino acids long. The CDR3 DNA reads TGTGCCAGCAGCTTAACAGGGCAAACTGAAGCTTTCTTT. Protein sequence: CASSLTGQTEAFF. The full variable domain, in which reference TRBV7-9 and TRBJ1-1 provide the parts outside the CDR3, is DTGVSQNPRHKITKRGQNVTFRCDPISEHNRLYWYRQTLGQGPEFLTYFQNEAQLEKSRLLSDRFSAERPKGSFSTLEIQRTEQGDSAMYLCASSLTGQTEAFFGQGTRLTVV.

This chain links TRBV4-1 with TRBJ1-2, with a weak D call TRBD1 (6 bases). V gave up 4 bases and J gave up 5 bases, with 17 bases separating them. The CDR3 covers 15 residues. The V gene's germline CDR1 is MGHRA and CDR2 YSYEKL. The DNA of the CDR3 is TGCGCCAGCAGCCCTATGGCCAGGGGCCGATATGGCTACACCTTC. Translated, it gives CASSPMARGRYGYTF.

The genes are TRBV18 and TRBJ2-7; TRBD1 aligns across 9 bases. This CDR3 is 14 amino acids long. Germline assignment: CDR1 KGHSH and CDR2 LQKENI. The V gene end was trimmed by 3 bases and the J gene end by 7 bases; junction bases not matched to a gene: 7. The CDR3 protein is CASSPGQGVREQYF. CDR3 coding DNA: TGTGCCAGCTCACCGGGACAGGGAGTAAGGGAGCAGTACTTC.

CDR3 sequence (DNA): TGTGCCAGCAGCCCGCGGGAGTGGAAGGGTGGATTTGGGGAAAAACTGTTTTTT. Protein product: CASSPREWKGGFGEKLFF. This chain links TRBV3-1 (or the pseudogene TRBV3-2) with TRBJ1-4; D is uncertain. Germline V gives CDR1 LGHDT, CDR2 YNNKEL (reference sequence). The length of the CDR3 is 18 residues. V was pared by 4 bases and J by 8 bases, with 26 bases between.

This chain links TRBV25-1 with TRBJ1-2; no reliable D call. V dropped 4 bases and J dropped 8 bases, with 11 bases sitting between them. The CDR3 runs 12 residues. The germline V gene has CDR1 MGHDK and CDR2 SYGVNS. CDR3: CASSVGLEGYTF. CDR3 nucleotides: TGTGCCAGCAGTGTTGGGTTAGAGGGCTACACCTTC.

This chain links TRBV29-1 with TRBJ2-1; TRBD2 matches at 16 bases. The ends lost 5 bases at V and 5 bases at J; junction bases unmatched: 6. The CDR3 totals 16 residues. Germline V gene lookup returns CDR1 SQVTM and CDR2 ANQGSEA. For the CDR3, the DNA is TGCAGCGTTCCGCCCGGGACTAGCGGGAGGGACAATGAGCAGTTCTTC. This gives the protein CSVPPGTSGRDNEQFF.

The chain uses TRBV14 and TRBJ1-3; D unresolved. Trimming cost V 6 bases and J 1 base, with 13 bases left between them. The CDR3 consists of 15 residues. The germline CDR1 and CDR2 sequences are SGHDN and FVKESK. The CDR3 is CASRGLGGSGNTIYF. In nucleotides, the CDR3 is TGTGCCAGCAGAGGTTTAGGTGGATCTGGAAACACCATATATTTT.

The J gene is TRBJ2-7, the V gene TRBV29-1; TRBD1 matches at 8 bases. The germline CDR1 and CDR2 sequences are SQVTM and ANQGSEA. The V and J ends lost 3 bases and 4 bases, in that order; junction bases with no gene match: 14. The CDR3 is 16 amino acids. CDR3: CSVELFGQGADYEQYF. CDR3 coding DNA: TGCAGCGTTGAGTTATTTGGGCAGGGGGCCGATTACGAGCAGTACTTC.

The J gene is TRBJ2-1, the V gene TRBV7-9; 12 bases are a match to TRBD2. Germline CDR1 is SEHNR and CDR2 is FQNEAQ (reference sequence). Trimming removed 4 bases from V and 9 bases from J; junction bases left unmatched: 16. There are 18 residues in the CDR3. This CDR3 reads CASSSPGSGLAGKSEQFF. The CDR3 DNA reads TGTGCCAGCAGCTCCCCGGGCTCAGGACTAGCGGGAAAAAGTGAGCAGTTCTTC.

V gene TRBV7-9 combines with J gene TRBJ1-1; no firm D call. V lost 5 bases, J lost 2 bases, and 18 bases lay in between. The germline CDR1 and CDR2 sequences are SEHNR and FQNEAQ (reference sequence). The CDR3 is 16 residues long. CDR3 residues: CASSPEVTTRNTEAFF. DNA of the CDR3: TGTGCCAGCAGCCCGGAGGTGACAACCCGAAACACTGAAGCTTTCTTT.

This clone was picked up one time. The chain is built from TRBV3-1 (or the pseudogene TRBV3-2) and TRBJ1-4; the match to TRBD1 covers 7 bases. The germline gives CDR1 LGHDT, CDR2 YNNKEL (reference sequence). This CDR3 comprises 15 residues. V lost 4 bases and J lost 8; bases outside the gene matches: 10. CDR3 amino acids: CASSLPGQTREKLFF. CDR3 nucleotide sequence: TGTGCCAGCAGCCTACCGGGACAGACTAGAGAAAAACTGTTTTTT.

The chain employs TRBV27 and TRBJ1-1, with D possibly TRBD1 on 5 matching bases. V was shortened by 3 bases and J by 4 bases, with 9 bases between the two germline ends. Germline CDR1 reads MNHEY; CDR2 reads SMNVEV (reference sequence). The CDR3 sequence is 13 residues long. This CDR3 reads CASSFQGGTEAFF. The DNA for the CDR3 is TGTGCCAGCAGTTTCCAGGGCGGCACTGAAGCTTTCTTT.

CDR3 in amino acids: CASARTSGRVEQFF. The CDR3 DNA follows: TGTGCCAGCGCCCGGACTAGCGGGAGGGTTGAGCAGTTCTTC. J is TRBJ2-1 and V is TRBV2; TRBD2 agrees at 15 bases. Trimming at V came to 8 bases and at J to 9 bases, leaving 5 bases not matched to a gene. The CDR3 is made up of 14 amino acids. The germline V gene has CDR1 SNHLY and CDR2 FYNNEI.

On this clone: One end of the junction fails to match germline, which may point to a read error. This sequence joins TRBV6-4 and TRBJ1-6, with TRBD1 matching over 9 bases. The germline gives CDR1 MRHNA, CDR2 SNTAGT. The CDR3 is made up of 13 amino acids. CDR3 in DNA: TGTGCCAGCACTGACAGGGGGGATTCACCCCTCCACTTT. The encoded protein is CASTDRGDSPLHF.

This clone has only a few counts. The V gene is TRBV11-2, the J gene TRBJ1-5; perhaps TRBD1 as D (5 bases). The CDR3 has 13 residues. Germline V gives CDR1 SGHAT, CDR2 FQNNGV. Trimming cost V 0 bases and J 5 bases, with 5 bases left between them. CDR3 residues: CASSLEGDQPQHF. In DNA form, the CDR3 reads TGTGCCAGCAGCTTAGAGGGGGATCAGCCCCAGCATTTT.

This chain joins TRBV9 and TRBJ1-5; D not certain. The CDR3 has 14 amino acids. Trimming pared 2 bases from V and 5 bases from J, leaving 11 bases between. Germline CDR1 is SGDLS and CDR2 is YYNGEE. The CDR3, as DNA: TGTGCCAGCAGCGTGGCAGCCGCAGATCAGCCCCAGCATTTT. This gives the protein CASSVAAADQPQHF.

This chain joins TRBV9 and TRBJ2-1; D may match TRBD1 or TRBD2 (5 bases each). Germline assignment: CDR1 SGDLS and CDR2 YYNGEE. The CDR3 is 15 amino acids. V was cut by 3 bases and J by 5 bases, with 15 bases left in between. CDR3 amino acids: CASSDSGTPDNEQFF. The CDR3 region has the DNA TGTGCCAGCAGCGATTCCGGGACCCCCGACAATGAGCAGTTCTTC.

CDR3 sequence reads: CASSLYDPGTGHSGNTIYF. CDR3 in DNA: TGTGCCAGCAGCCTTTACGATCCCGGGACAGGGCACTCTGGAAACACCATATATTTT. V is TRBV3-1 (or the pseudogene TRBV3-2) and J is TRBJ1-3, with 9 bases that match TRBD1. CDR1 LGHDT and CDR2 YNNKEL come from the germline V gene (reference sequence). The V gene end was trimmed by 4 bases and the J gene end by 0 bases; junction bases not matched to a gene: 13. The CDR3 spans 19 residues.

This clone was seen once. V is TRBV18 and J is TRBJ2-1, with a tentative D call TRBD2 (6 bases). The CDR3 length is 16 residues. Trimming shortened V by 1 base and J by 2 bases, and 12 bases separated the two germline ends. Per germline, CDR1 KGHSH and CDR2 LQKENI. The CDR3, as DNA: TGTGCCAGCTCACCACAAGTCGGGGGTGCCTACAATGAGCAGTTCTTC. This codes for CASSPQVGGAYNEQFF.

V gene TRBV7-9 combines with J gene TRBJ1-1, with D possibly being TRBD1 (5 bases). The germline gives CDR1 SEHNR, CDR2 FQNEAQ (reference sequence). There are 14 residues in the CDR3. The V end lost 7 bases, the J end lost 0 bases, and 12 bases lay between the germline ends. The CDR3 spells CASTSGGLNTEAFF. For the CDR3, the DNA is TGTGCCAGCACCTCTGGGGGGTTGAACACTGAAGCTTTCTTT.

V and J are TRBV11-2 and TRBJ1-2; a possible D gene is TRBD1 (5 bases). The germline V and J ends were trimmed by 0 bases and 5 bases, with 19 bases remaining between them. Germline V gives CDR1 SGHAT, CDR2 FQNNGV. The CDR3 sequence is 17 residues long. CDR3 sequence reads: CASSLELSGGRYYGYTF. The CDR3 region has the DNA TGTGCCAGCAGCTTAGAATTGTCCGGGGGACGCTATTATGGCTACACCTTC.

The chain links TRBV29-1 to TRBJ2-1; no reliable D call. Germline-derived CDR1 and CDR2 are SQVTM and ANQGSEA. The V gene lost 2 bases and the J gene lost 6 bases, with 17 bases spanning the gap. This CDR3 is 15 amino acids long. CDR3 region: CSVEPPRSRVNEQFF. Written as DNA, the CDR3 is TGCAGCGTTGAACCCCCGAGGTCTAGAGTCAATGAGCAGTTCTTC.

The chain joins TRBV10-2 to TRBJ2-5; 9 bases line up with TRBD2. The CDR3 loop spans 14 amino acids. With V trimmed by 2 bases and J by 7 bases, 5 bases remained unmatched. Germline V gene lookup returns CDR1 WSHSY and CDR2 SAAADI. Written as DNA, the CDR3 is TGCGCCAGCAGTGAGGCTAGCGGGACCGGGACCCAGTACTTC. Its protein product is CASSEASGTGTQYF.

The genes are TRBV2 and TRBJ2-7, with 8 bases identical to TRBD2. The CDR3 totals 16 residues. Germline CDR1 SNHLY, CDR2 FYNNEI. The CDR3 loop is CASNEAGVSSSYEQYV. DNA of the CDR3: TGTGCCAGCAATGAAGCGGGGGTTTCTAGCTCCTACGAGCAGTACGTC.

This clone appeared once. The V call is TRBV9, the J call TRBJ1-1; weak D call: TRBD1 (5 bases). CDR1 and CDR2 (germline): SGDLS, YYNGEE. This CDR3 is 14 amino acids long. The V end lost 4 bases, the J end lost 4 bases, and 14 bases lay between the germline ends. CDR3 nucleotides: TGTGCCAGCAGCCCCCTCGGGGGGACCACTGAAGCTTTCTTT. Its protein product is CASSPLGGTTEAFF.

J is TRBJ1-5 and V is TRBV6-5, with TRBD1 matching over 10 bases. V dropped 6 bases and J dropped 7; count of bases not matched to a gene: 9. The germline V gene has CDR1 MNHEY and CDR2 SVGAGI. CDR3 length: 15 amino acids. The CDR3 here is CASRLSTGGIQPQHF. In nucleotides, the CDR3 is TGTGCCAGCAGACTATCGACAGGGGGCATCCAGCCCCAGCATTTT.

The rearrangement links TRBV29-1 to TRBJ1-1; 8 bases agree with TRBD1. The CDR3 sequence is 11 residues long. V lost 2 bases to trimming and J lost 10 bases; unmatched junction nucleotides: 3. Germline lookup yields CDR1 SQVTM and CDR2 ANQGSEA. CDR3 sequence: CSVEQGAVAFF. The DNA for the CDR3 is TGCAGCGTTGAACAGGGGGCTGTAGCTTTCTTT.

The V and J genes are TRBV11-2 and TRBJ2-1; 9 bases are shared with TRBD1. The CDR3 totals 16 residues. The ends lost 6 bases at V and 6 bases at J; junction bases unmatched: 12. CDR1 is SGHAT, CDR2 FQNNGV, per germline. CDR3 DNA: TGTGCCAGCAGTCCAAGCGGGACAGGGTACAGCAATGAGCAGTTCTTC. Translating it yields CASSPSGTGYSNEQFF.

The genes are TRBV14 and TRBJ1-2; no clear D gene. This CDR3 is built from 18 residues. Trimming removed 1 base at V and 8 bases at J, with 26 bases between. The germline CDR1 and CDR2 sequences are SGHDN and FVKESK. CDR3 sequence (DNA): TGTGCCAGCAGCCAAGGGGCCGGGCCTATCGTCCCCCCGGGAGGCTACACCTTC. As protein: CASSQGAGPIVPPGGYTF.